These T cell receptor beta chains were read from a single sample in a study of cytomegalovirus exposure and HLA in healthy donors. The assay was immunoSEQ multiplex PCR, and TCRdb's table has in-frame clones only and misses some. The sample holds 120,000 or so clones, 75% seen once. Sequences were obtained from PBMCs. These receptors all come from a woman aged 40 to 50 in good health and CMV-seropositive. The CDR3 runs from the conserved cysteine through the conserved F or W. D genes are given only for firm matches. Size is stated for part of the rows, as once, few or many counts, or as a class when the clone is expanded.

v_gene	d_gene	abundance	j_gene	CDR3nt	CDR3aa
TRBV4-3	-	few	TRBJ2-7	TGCGCCAGCAGTTCAGGGTTATACTACGAGCAGTACTTC	CASSSGLYYEQYF
TRBV7-3	TRBD1	-	TRBJ2-7	TGTGCCAGCAGCGGGACAGTCAACGGGCACGAGCAGTACTTC	CASSGTVNGHEQYF
TRBV2	TRBD1	medium-sized	TRBJ1-4	TGTGCCAGCAGTGTCTCCAGGGGGTATGAAAAACTGTTTTTT	CASSVSRGYEKLFF
TRBV6-5	TRBD2	-	TRBJ2-3	TGTGCCAGCAGACTAGCGGGCGGGGATACGCAGTATTTT	CASRLAGGDTQYF
TRBV29-1	-	-	TRBJ1-1	TGCAGCGTTGAAGGGGTCGAGGGCACTGAAGCTTTCTTT	CSVEGVEGTEAFF
TRBV5-1	TRBD2	-	TRBJ2-1	TGCGCCAGCAGCTTGGCTAGCGGCAGTTACAATGAGCAGTTCTTC	CASSLASGSYNEQFF
TRBV18	-	-	TRBJ2-2	TGTGCCAGCTCCCGCTCTTACTCGACAGATACCATGAACACCGGGGAGCTGTTTTTT	CASSRSYSTDTMNTGELFF
TRBV25-1	-	-	TRBJ1-1	TGTGCCAGCAGTGGGCCTTACACTGAAGCTTTCTTT	CASSGPYTEAFF
TRBV20-1	-	-	TRBJ2-5	TGCAGTGCTAGTAGTGAGGGGACCCAGTACTTC	CSASSEGTQYF
TRBV5-5	TRBD2	-	TRBJ2-5	TGTGCCAGCAGCAGGACTAGCGCGGGGTTAGAGGAGACCCAGTACTTC	CASSRTSAGLEETQYF
TRBV5-1	-	-	TRBJ2-6	TGCGCCAGCAGCTTGGCAATGGCAGGTATTAACTCTGGGGCCAACGTCCTGACTTTC	CASSLAMAGINSGANVLTF
TRBV28	TRBD1	few	TRBJ2-7	TGTGCCAGCATCCCCCCGACGGACAGGTCCTACGAGCAGTACTTC	CASIPPTDRSYEQYF
TRBV12-5	TRBD1	few	TRBJ2-7	TGTGCTAGTGGTTTGCCCCAAGACGGACAGGCCTCATCCTACGAGCAGTACTTC	CASGLPQDGQASSYEQYF
TRBV19	-	-	TRBJ1-1	TGTGCCAGTAGTATCCAGGGGTTAAATGAAGCTTTCTTT	CASSIQGLNEAFF
TRBV5-1	-	-	TRBJ2-1	TGCGCCAGCAGCTCAATTCATCTCCCAGGAGAGCAGTTCTTC	CASSSIHLPGEQFF
TRBV19	-	once	TRBJ1-5	TGTGCCAGTAGTCCCCAGGGTCAGCCCCAGCATTTT	CASSPQGQPQHF
TRBV6-5	TRBD1	few	TRBJ1-6	TGTGCCAGCAGTTTAACAGGGGGGAATTCACCCCTCCACTTT	CASSLTGGNSPLHF
TRBV7-9	-	-	TRBJ2-7	TGTGCCAGCAGCCTCCCCAAATTAGACTCCTACGAGCAGTACTTC	CASSLPKLDSYEQYF
TRBV5-6	TRBD1	-	TRBJ1-2	TGTGCCAGCAGTCTTGACCCAGGACAGGTGCATTCTGGCTACACCTTC	CASSLDPGQVHSGYTF
TRBV28	-	-	TRBJ1-1	TGTGCCAGCAGCCTAACAGGAGTAAACACTGAAGCTTTCTTT	CASSLTGVNTEAFF
TRBV28	TRBD1	-	TRBJ2-5	TGTGCCAGCACACGAATAAAGGTTACAGGGGACCAAGAGACCCAGTACTTC	CASTRIKVTGDQETQYF
TRBV10-3	TRBD1	-	TRBJ1-1	TGTGCCATCAGCCTGACAGGGTTAATTATGAACACTGAAGCTTTCTTT	CAISLTGLIMNTEAFF
TRBV13	TRBD1	-	TRBJ1-2	TGTGCCAGCAGCCGGACAGGGGGCGGATATGGCTACACCTTC	CASSRTGGGYGYTF
TRBV2	-	once	TRBJ1-1	TGTGCCAGCAGTGTCGATAGGGGGTTGGTGGCAGCTTTCTTT	CASSVDRGLVAAFF
TRBV29-1	TRBD1	-	TRBJ1-1	TGCAGCGTTGAAGTGACCGCAGGGGGCACTGAAGCTTTCTTT	CSVEVTAGGTEAFF
TRBV9	-	-	TRBJ2-7	TGTGCCAGCAGCGTAGGCCCCCAGGGTGCCCCCTACGAGCAGTACTTC	CASSVGPQGAPYEQYF
TRBV5-4	TRBD1	once	TRBJ2-5	TGTGCCAGCAGCGGTGGACAGGGGGCCCAAGAGACCCAGTACTTC	CASSGGQGAQETQYF
TRBV7-9	TRBD1	-	TRBJ2-3	TGTGCCAGCAGCTTTGGGGTGACAGGGTCGGATACGCAGTATTTT	CASSFGVTGSDTQYF
TRBV2	-	few	TRBJ2-1	TGTGCCAGCAGTGAAGGACTCCTCTCCTACAATGAGCAGTTCTTC	CASSEGLLSYNEQFF
TRBV29-1	-	-	TRBJ2-7	TGCAGCGTTGACAGGGGTAATGGCTACGAGCAGTACTTC	CSVDRGNGYEQYF
TRBV2	TRBD1	-	TRBJ2-5	TGTGCCAGCAGGTTATTTGACAGGGCTCCAGAGACCCAGTACTTC	CASRLFDRAPETQYF
TRBV19	-	-	TRBJ1-2	TGTGCCAGTAGTATCATGGCACATCCTAACTATGGCTACACCTTC	CASSIMAHPNYGYTF
TRBV29-1	TRBD2	-	TRBJ2-3	TGCAGCGTTGAAGACGGCGGGGGGGGCGATACGCAGTATTTT	CSVEDGGGGDTQYF
TRBV5-1	-	-	TRBJ2-7	TGCGCCAGCAGCTTGGGAACAGGAGACTCCCTCTACGAGCAGTACTTC	CASSLGTGDSLYEQYF
TRBV7-7	TRBD2	-	TRBJ2-1	TGTGCTAGCAGCTTGGGACTAGGGTTCAATGAGCAGTTCTTC	CASSLGLGFNEQFF
TRBV7-6	TRBD1	-	TRBJ1-1	TGTGCCAGCAGCCCTGGAAGGGACAGGGGGGTCGGCACTGAAGCTTTCTTT	CASSPGRDRGVGTEAFF
TRBV29-1	-	-	TRBJ2-2	TGCAGCGCGGTGGAGCGGCCCGGGGAGCTGTTTTTT	CSAVERPGELFF
TRBV7-8	-	-	TRBJ2-5	TGTGCCAGCAGCTTAGTCTCGGAGACCCAGTACTTC	CASSLVSETQYF
TRBV6-1	TRBD1	few	TRBJ2-7	TGTGCCAGCAGTGACCTGGACAGGGAGACGCTACTGGAGCAGTACTTC	CASSDLDRETLLEQYF
TRBV28	-	-	TRBJ2-3	TGTGCCAGCAGTTTAGCAGGGTCTAGCACAGATACGCAGTATTTT	CASSLAGSSTDTQYF
TRBV6-5	TRBD2	-	TRBJ2-7	TGTGCCAGCACAATAAGCGGGAGCTCCTACGAGCAGTACTTC	CASTISGSSYEQYF
TRBV7-9	-	-	TRBJ2-5	TGTGCCAGCAGCGCACCTGGTGGGGGGGGGCGAGAGACCCAGTACTTC	CASSAPGGGGRETQYF
TRBV25-1	TRBD2	-	TRBJ2-1	TGTGCCAGCAGTGAATTGTTCGGCGGGAGTGAGGGTGAGCAGTTCTTC	CASSELFGGSEGEQFF
TRBV15	TRBD2	-	TRBJ2-3	TGTGCCACCAGCAGAGATCCGGGGGGGACCCGCACAGATACGCAGTATTTT	CATSRDPGGTRTDTQYF
TRBV5-6	-	-	TRBJ1-1	TGTGCCAGCAGCCTTGTACAGGTTAACACTGAAGCTTTCTTT	CASSLVQVNTEAFF
TRBV29-1	TRBD1	-	TRBJ2-7	TGCAGCGCTGGACAGGGGGAGACCTACGAGCAGTACTTC	CSAGQGETYEQYF
TRBV6-6	-	-	TRBJ1-1	TGTGCCAGCAGCCAGAACAGGGACACTGAAGCTTTCTTT	CASSQNRDTEAFF
TRBV9	TRBD2	-	TRBJ2-1	TGTGCCAGCAGCGTAGATCCTAGCGGGAGAACGGGTAATGAGCAGTTCTTC	CASSVDPSGRTGNEQFF
TRBV7-9	TRBD2	-	TRBJ2-3	TGTGCCAGCAGCCACACTAGCGGGGGTGGGGGTTTAACACGGAATACGCAGTATTTT	CASSHTSGGGGLTRNTQYF
TRBV5-8	TRBD1	-	TRBJ1-1	TGTGCCAGCAGCTTGGCTGGGACAGGGGGCGGTAAAGCTTTCTTT	CASSLAGTGGGKAFF
TRBV6-5	-	few	TRBJ2-1	TGTGCCAGCAGTTACTCAGAGAAGAATTACAATGAGCAGTTCTTC	CASSYSEKNYNEQFF
TRBV9	TRBD1	-	TRBJ1-1	TGTGCCAGCAGCGTAGACAGGGGCGAACACACTGAAGCTTTCTTT	CASSVDRGEHTEAFF
TRBV27	TRBD1	-	TRBJ2-1	TGTGCCAGCAGGCCGGGACAGGGAAATGAGCAGTTCTTC	CASRPGQGNEQFF
TRBV5-4	TRBD1	-	TRBJ2-7	TGTGCCAGCACCCGAGACAGGGGGGACTACGAGCAGTACTTC	CASTRDRGDYEQYF
TRBV19	TRBD1	-	TRBJ2-7	TGTGCCAGTAGTGGACGGACAGGGAGTTCCTACGAGCAGTACTTC	CASSGRTGSSYEQYF